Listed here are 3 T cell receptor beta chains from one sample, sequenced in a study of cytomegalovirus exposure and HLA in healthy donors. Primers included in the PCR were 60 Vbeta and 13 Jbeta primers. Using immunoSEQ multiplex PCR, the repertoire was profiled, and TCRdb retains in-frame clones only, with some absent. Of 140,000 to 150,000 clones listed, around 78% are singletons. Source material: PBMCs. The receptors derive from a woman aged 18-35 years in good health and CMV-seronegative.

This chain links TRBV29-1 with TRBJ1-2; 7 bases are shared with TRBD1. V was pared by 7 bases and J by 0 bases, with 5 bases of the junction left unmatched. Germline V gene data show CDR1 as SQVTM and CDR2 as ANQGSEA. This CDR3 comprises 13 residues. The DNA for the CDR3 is TGCAGCGCGACGGACAGGTCTAACTATGGCTACACCTTC. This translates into CSATDRSNYGYTF.

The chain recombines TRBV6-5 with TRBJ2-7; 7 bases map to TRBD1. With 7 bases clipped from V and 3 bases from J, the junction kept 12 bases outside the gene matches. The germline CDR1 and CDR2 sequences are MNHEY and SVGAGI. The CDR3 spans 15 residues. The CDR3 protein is CASKPGTAQDYEQYF. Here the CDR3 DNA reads TGTGCCAGCAAACCGGGGACAGCCCAGGACTACGAGCAGTACTTC.

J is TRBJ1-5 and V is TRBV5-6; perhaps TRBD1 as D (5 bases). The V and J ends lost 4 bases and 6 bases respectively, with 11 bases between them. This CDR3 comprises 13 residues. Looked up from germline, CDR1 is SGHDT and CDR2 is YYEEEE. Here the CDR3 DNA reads TGTGCCAGCAGCGCCAGGGTAGGTCAGCCCCAGCATTTT. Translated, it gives CASSARVGQPQHF.